The source of this TCR beta chain is a study of shared clonotypes between healthy human individuals. Study at large: Researchers drew samples from a couple of women and a few men aged 18 to 49.

As concerns this clone: Its antigen is not known. The same CDR3 arises from other DNA sequences in this sample as well.

Findings and caveats of the study: Shared clonotypes across all four donors exceeded non-shared ones in generation probability.

Here immunoSEQ multiplex PCR was the method, and the copy in TCRdb shows in-frame clones only, minus some. The sample has more than 2,000,000 clones; approximately 95% are singletons. Healthy adults negative for HIV, lacking recent acute infections or vaccinations, served as donors. CD4+ cells underwent separation, giving CD45RA+ naive and CD45RA-negative memory subsets. Material: naive CD4+ T cells from PBMCs. Subset denoted: CD45RA+ positively selected. This TCR was recovered from a man aged 18 to 35 in good health. Some clones in this sample may be carry-over from other donors' samples.

As DNA, the CDR3 is TGTGCCAGCAGACCCGACAGGGGGAGACAGCCCCAGCATTTT. This translates into CASRPDRGRQPQHF. The V gene is TRBV6-5, the J gene TRBJ1-5, with 9 bases aligning to TRBD1. This CDR3 contains 14 residues. The V gene's germline CDR1 is MNHEY and CDR2 SVGAGI. Unmatched junction bases numbered 7, after V lost 6 bases and J lost 7 bases.